The T cell receptor (beta chain) described here comes from a study of T cell changes during pregnancy in multiple sclerosis (dated by TCRdb to the late 2010s). Describing the broader study: In women with multiple sclerosis, the researchers looked at how the T cell repertoire shifted as pregnancy progressed.

The method was the immunoSEQ multiplex PCR assay. The table was pulled from immuneACCESS by TCRdb, which kept in-frame rearrangements only. Such tables lose some clones; where checked, under half of the loss comes from unresolved V genes, and the rest has no known cause. Within this sample are about 100,000 clones, with approximately 90% of them counted one time only. The ten most abundant clones make up just over 0.75% of the sample. Regarding this clone: This receptor's antigen is unknown. One end of the junction is discordant with germline, which a read error may explain.

The CDR3 numbers 15 residues from cysteine through phenylalanine. The CDR3 DNA has 45 bases and is translated from base 1. As encoded in the germline V gene, CDR1 is SGHRS while CDR2 is YFSETQ. The source of this sequence is a female donor in good health, enrolled as a control in a pregnancy study. This material consisted of peripheral blood, taken in the second trimester of pregnancy. The chain joins TRBV5-1 to TRBJ1-3, and 9 bases in between align with TRBD1. CDR3 region: CASRLGQGSGNTIYF. In nucleotide form, the sequence is TGCGCCAGCAGGTTGGGACAGGGTTCTGGAAACACCATATATTTT. With all but the CDR3 taken from the reference TRBV5-1 and TRBJ1-3 genes, the full variable domain is: KAGVTQTPRYLIKTRGQQVTLSCSPISGHRSVSWYQQTPGQGLQFLFEYFSETQRNKGNFPGRFSGRQFSNSRSEMNVSTLELGDSALYLCASRLGQGSGNTIYFGEGSWLTVV.